The present T cell receptor (beta chain) was sequenced within a study of T cell responses to AZD1222 COVID-19 vaccine. The sample holds one count of this clone. Its specificity is not known. The repertoire was sequenced with immunoSEQ multiplex PCR; TCRdb's copy has only in-frame clones and lacks some. The table includes about 82,000 clones, more than 85% detected once. Findings and caveats of the study: Females made up more of the donors, who were largely white British, and clonal diversity may have come out too low. The study found vaccine-associated CD4 TCRs spanning spike, dominant at 160-218 and 743-854.

This sequence originates from an adult in good health. Sample: peripheral blood, taken on day 0 of AZD1222 vaccination.

CDR3 amino acids: CASSLGRDQLYF. CDR3 bases: TGTGCCAGCAGCTTAGGACGGGACCAACTGTACTTC. The rearrangement uses TRBV13 and TRBJ2-5; D tentatively fits TRBD1 or TRBD2 (5 bases each). Germline V CDR1 and CDR2: PRHDT, FYEKMQ (reference sequence). This CDR3 is built from 12 residues. V gave up 0 bases and J gave up 13 bases, with 12 bases separating them.